These 17 T cell receptor beta chains share one sample of origin, sequenced in a study of PD-1 blockade in mismatch repair-deficient tumors. Libraries were prepared by immunoSEQ multiplex PCR; TCRdb keeps only in-frame clonotypes and omits some of them. This sample carries tens of thousands of clones, approximately 81% of them seen once, and the ten largest clones take 2.6%. This specimen consisted of peripheral blood, obtained 12 weeks after starting pembrolizumab. The receptor source for this set is an adult with mismatch repair-deficient cancer.

The gene calls are TRBV29-1 and TRBJ2-1, with no clear D. Trimming removed 1 base at V and 8 bases at J, with 12 bases between. The CDR3 consists of 13 residues. Germline loops: CDR1 SQVTM, CDR2 ANQGSEA. In DNA form, the CDR3 reads TGCAGCGTTGAAGTCTCGCCCCGGCATGAGCAGTTCTTC. Translated, it gives CSVEVSPRHEQFF.

This sequence joins TRBV11-3 and TRBJ1-4, with 7 bases aligning to TRBD1. Germline trimming cut 5 bases from V and 4 bases from J; bases unmatched to any gene: 7. The CDR3 is 15 residues long. Germline V gene data show CDR1 as SGHNT and CDR2 as YENEEA. This chain's CDR3 is CASSPGGTDNEKLFF. CDR3 nucleotides: TGTGCCAGCAGCCCAGGGGGGACAGATAATGAAAAACTGTTTTTT.

The chain employs TRBV7-9 and TRBJ2-6, with D tentatively TRBD2 (5 bases). The germline V gene has CDR1 SEHNR and CDR2 FQNEAQ (reference sequence). V was trimmed by 1 base and J by 0 bases, leaving 13 bases between them. The CDR3 length is 18 residues. In DNA, the CDR3 is TGTGCCAGCAGCTTAGATTACAGCGGAACCTCTGGGGCCAACGTCCTGACTTTC. This encodes CASSLDYSGTSGANVLTF. Drawing the rest from reference TRBV7-9 and TRBJ2-6, the complete variable domain is DTGVSQNPRHKITKRGQNVTFRCDPISEHNRLYWYRQTLGQGPEFLTYFQNEAQLEKSRLLSDRFSAERPKGSFSTLEIQRTEQGDSAMYLCASSLDYSGTSGANVLTFGAGSRLTVL.

This sequence joins TRBV6-6 and TRBJ2-4; TRBD1 matches at 11 bases. This CDR3 is built from 15 residues. Germline V CDR1 and CDR2: MNHNY, SVGAGI (reference sequence). V lost 4 bases, J lost 5 bases, and 4 bases stayed unmatched. The DNA of the CDR3 is TGTGCCAGCAGTTCGCTGGGACAGGGGGAAAACATTCAGTACTTC. Translating gives CASSSLGQGENIQYF.

This chain joins TRBV5-1 and TRBJ1-1; D is uncertain. The CDR3 consists of 14 residues. The V and J ends lost 4 bases and 1 base respectively, with 11 bases between them. Germline assignment: CDR1 SGHRS and CDR2 YFSETQ. CDR3 protein: CASSLAAENTEAFF. CDR3 nucleotide sequence: TGCGCCAGCAGCCTGGCGGCGGAGAACACTGAAGCTTTCTTT.

The genes are TRBV7-9 and TRBJ2-7, with 8 bases fitting TRBD1. Germline V gene data show CDR1 as SEHNR and CDR2 as FQNEAQ (reference sequence). This CDR3 spans 17 amino acids. Losses at the gene ends were 1 base for V and 4 bases for J; bases not matched to a gene: 12. The chain's CDR3 is CASSLVAPGDRRYEQYF. As DNA, the CDR3 is TGTGCCAGCAGCTTAGTAGCCCCCGGGGACAGGCGGTACGAGCAGTACTTC.

The chain is built from TRBV15 and TRBJ1-4; 9 bases are a match to TRBD1. With 5 bases clipped from V and 7 bases from J, the junction kept 8 bases outside the gene matches. The V gene's germline CDR1 is LNHNV and CDR2 YYDKDF (reference sequence). The CDR3 consists of 15 residues. The CDR3 sequence: CATSANRGLSEKLFF. The CDR3 DNA is TGTGCCACCAGCGCAAACAGGGGGCTTAGTGAAAAACTGTTTTTT.

This chain joins TRBV7-2 and TRBJ1-5, with D hard to call. The CDR3 runs to 15 residues. The germline V gene has CDR1 SGHTA and CDR2 FQGNSA. V was shortened by 5 bases and J by 3 bases, with 14 bases between the two germline ends. As DNA, the CDR3 is TGTGCCAGCAGCATAGACGGTTCCCCCAATCAGCCCCAGCATTTT. Translating it yields CASSIDGSPNQPQHF.

CDR3 DNA: TGTGCCAGCAGTTACTCACTCGCAGATACGCAGTATTTT. Residues: CASSYSLADTQYF. V usage is TRBV6-5 and J usage is TRBJ2-3; the D is unclear. The CDR3 is 13 residues long. Germline CDR1 MNHEY, CDR2 SVGAGI. The V gene lost 0 bases and the J gene lost 4 bases, with 5 bases spanning the gap.

The rearrangement links TRBV7-8 to TRBJ2-2; the D gene is possibly TRBD2 (5 bases). Trimming took off 6 bases at V and 5 bases at J, with 16 bases between the two ends. Germline V gene lookup returns CDR1 SGHVS and CDR2 FQNEAQ. CDR3 length: 15 residues. In DNA form, the CDR3 reads TGTGCCAGCAGTTCCGGAGGAGTCCGGACCGGGGAGCTGTTTTTT. As protein: CASSSGGVRTGELFF.

The chain uses TRBV7-6 and TRBJ2-7; TRBD1 agrees at 7 bases. This CDR3 has 15 amino acids. CDR1 is SGHVS, CDR2 FNYEAQ, per germline. Losses at the gene ends were 5 bases for V and 2 bases for J; bases not matched to a gene: 9. CDR3 coding DNA: TGTGCCAGCAGCCCCGCCGGGACAGTGACCTACGAGCAGTACTTC. Its translation is CASSPAGTVTYEQYF.

Worth noting for this clone: This sample also contains other DNA sequences that code for the same CDR3. The CDR3 DNA sequence: TGTGCCAGCAGCCAAGGGGGGGCAGGGGACGGCTACACCTTC. Translated: CASSQGGAGDGYTF. J is TRBJ1-2 and V is TRBV4-2; tentative D call: TRBD1 (6 bases). Trimming stripped 1 base from V and 8 bases from J, with 14 bases between. The length of the CDR3 is 14 residues. Germline V gene lookup returns CDR1 LGHNA and CDR2 YNFKEQ.

The rearrangement joins TRBV6-5 to TRBJ1-2; D might be TRBD1 (6 bases). CDR3 length: 15 amino acids. Trimming removed 0 bases at V and 2 bases at J, with 10 bases between. CDR1 is MNHEY, CDR2 SVGAGI, per germline. CDR3 DNA sequence: TGTGCCAGCAGTTACTCGACAGGAGCGAACTATGGCTACACCTTC. This codes for CASSYSTGANYGYTF.

V usage is TRBV2 and J usage is TRBJ1-1; maybe TRBD1 (5 bases). The CDR3 runs 15 residues. V dropped 6 bases and J dropped 7 bases, with 21 bases sitting between them. Germline loops: CDR1 SNHLY, CDR2 FYNNEI. CDR3 coding DNA: TGTGCCAGCAGCGAAAGACAGTGGGGTACGAATGAAGCTTTCTTT. As protein: CASSERQWGTNEAFF.

This rearrangement joins TRBV19 to TRBJ2-3, with 7 bases lining up with TRBD1. CDR3 length: 13 residues. The ends lost 6 bases at V and 6 bases at J; junction bases unmatched: 6. The V gene's germline CDR1 is LNHDA and CDR2 SQIVND (reference sequence). The CDR3 sequence is CASSDTGVDTQYF. CDR3 DNA sequence: TGTGCCAGTAGCGACACAGGGGTGGATACGCAGTATTTT.

The chain carries TRBV9 and TRBJ2-1, with D unclear. Trimming shortened V by 0 bases and J by 4 bases, and 11 bases separated the two germline ends. In germline, CDR1 is SGDLS, CDR2 YYNGEE. This CDR3 contains 15 residues. DNA of the CDR3: TGTGCCAGCAGCGTAGGTGGTCAGGAGTACAATGAGCAGTTCTTC. Translated, it gives CASSVGGQEYNEQFF.

This clone was detected only a few times. The chain joins TRBV29-1 to TRBJ1-1, with D tentatively TRBD1 (6 bases). Trimming stripped 4 bases from V and 0 bases from J, with 12 bases between. Germline CDR1 and CDR2: SQVTM and ANQGSEA. The CDR3 loop spans 14 amino acids. CDR3 loop: CSVVGGGLNTEAFF. The DNA of the CDR3 is TGCAGCGTTGTAGGGGGGGGTTTGAACACTGAAGCTTTCTTT.